Listed here are 31 T cell receptor beta chains from one sample, sequenced in a study of blood T cell repertoires in COVID-19. The table came from immunoSEQ multiplex PCR; TCRdb's copy has only in-frame clones and leaves some out. Of about 240,000 clones in the sample, approximately 84% are singletons; the top ten hold roughly 3.5%. The sample taken for sequencing was PBMCs or T cells enriched from blood (not recorded which). Receptors originate from a woman aged 40-49 years with acute COVID-19.

This clone was recorded only once. This sequence joins TRBV30 and TRBJ1-2; a weak D match, TRBD1 (6 bases). The CDR3 contains 13 residues. V was clipped by 5 bases and J by 3 bases, with 13 bases between them. Germline V gene sequence: CDR1 GTSNPN, CDR2 SVGIG (reference sequence). The CDR3 is CAWAGEGYYGYTF. CDR3 DNA: TGTGCCTGGGCAGGGGAGGGTTACTATGGCTACACCTTC.

This clone was detected only once. The chain has TRBV24-1 and TRBJ2-1; possibly TRBD2 for D (5 bases). Germline lookup yields CDR1 KGHDR and CDR2 SFDVKD. The CDR3 has 16 residues. The germline V and J ends were trimmed by 4 bases and 0 bases, with 12 bases remaining between them. The DNA for the CDR3 is TGTGCCACCAGTGACCACAGCGGCAACTCCTACAATGAGCAGTTCTTC. Protein product: CATSDHSGNSYNEQFF.

The chain links TRBV28 to TRBJ2-2, with TRBD2 matching over 8 bases. Germline-derived CDR1 and CDR2 are MDHEN and SYDVKM. The length of the CDR3 is 15 residues. V gave up 0 bases and J gave up 3 bases; unmatched junction bases: 0. CDR3 protein: CASSLWREDTGELFF. CDR3 coding DNA: TGTGCCAGCAGTTTATGGCGGGAGGACACCGGGGAGCTGTTTTTT. Filled out from reference TRBV28 and TRBJ2-2, the complete variable domain reads DVKVTQSSRYLVKRTGEKVFLECVQDMDHENMFWYRQDPGLGLRLIYFSYDVKMKEKGDIPEGYSVSREKKERFSLILESASTNQTSMYLCASSLWREDTGELFFGEGSRLTVL.

The chain recombines TRBV6-1 with TRBJ2-7; 11 bases align to TRBD2. V shed 1 base and J 0 bases; nucleotides not matched to a gene: 5. From germline, CDR1 is MNHNS and CDR2 SASEGT. The CDR3 has 17 residues. In nucleotides, the CDR3 is TGTGCCAGCAGTGAAGGGCTTAGCGGGAGGGCCTCCTACGAGCAGTACTTC. It is translated as CASSEGLSGRASYEQYF.

J is TRBJ2-5 and V is TRBV19, with D unclear. Trimming pared 0 bases from V and 7 bases from J, leaving 6 bases between. The CDR3 is made up of 12 amino acids. The germline gives CDR1 LNHDA, CDR2 SQIVND (reference sequence). The CDR3 nucleotides are TGTGCCAGTAGTATAGATCCCGGGACCCAGTACTTC. Amino acid sequence: CASSIDPGTQYF.

The chain uses TRBV6-5 and TRBJ2-1; D is perhaps TRBD1 (6 bases). Trimming removed 6 bases at V and 9 bases at J, with 12 bases between. Per germline, CDR1 MNHEY and CDR2 SVGAGI. The CDR3 is 12 amino acids. Here the CDR3 DNA reads TGTGCCAGCAGCGTTTACAGGGTTGAGCAGTTCTTC. Encoded protein: CASSVYRVEQFF.

The CDR3 DNA follows: TGTGCCAGTAGTATAAGGGCGGGGGAGAACTATGGCTACACCTTC. Its translation is CASSIRAGENYGYTF. The V gene is TRBV19, the J gene TRBJ1-2, with D perhaps matching TRBD1 (5 bases). V was cut by 2 bases and J by 2 bases, with 12 bases left in between. The CDR3 contains 15 residues. Germline-derived CDR1 and CDR2 are LNHDA and SQIVND (reference sequence).

The chain uses TRBV2 and TRBJ2-7, with D perhaps TRBD1 (5 bases). The V end lost 6 bases, the J end lost 2 bases, and 14 bases lay between the germline ends. The CDR3 consists of 14 residues. The germline gives CDR1 SNHLY, CDR2 FYNNEI. The CDR3 DNA reads TGTGCCAGCAGGGAGCGACAGATAACCTACGAGCAGTACTTC. This codes for CASRERQITYEQYF. The whole variable domain, remainder taken from reference TRBV2 and TRBJ2-7, is EPEVTQTPSHQVTQMGQEVILRCVPISNHLYFYWYRQILGQKVEFLVSFYNNEISEKSEIFDDQFSVERPDGSNFTLKIRSTKLEDSAMYFCASRERQITYEQYFGPGTRLTVT.

The rearrangement uses TRBV4-1 and TRBJ2-3, with D maybe TRBD2 (6 bases). V gave up 4 bases and J gave up 0 bases, with 17 bases separating them. This CDR3 has 17 residues. CDR1 is MGHRA and CDR2 is YSYEKL in the germline V gene. CDR3 nucleotide sequence: TGCGCCAGCAGCCCTTCCCCTCCTGCGGGGAGCACAGATACGCAGTATTTT. It codes for CASSPSPPAGSTDTQYF.

This chain connects TRBV7-9 to TRBJ2-2; 9 bases match TRBD1. The V gene's germline CDR1 is SEHNR and CDR2 FQNEAQ (reference sequence). V trimming: 1 base; J trimming: 0 bases; junction bases outside the gene matches: 6. The CDR3 consists of 18 residues. CDR3 sequence (DNA): TGTGCCAGCAGCTTAGGGACAGGGGTATCCGCGAACACCGGGGAGCTGTTTTTT. Translation: CASSLGTGVSANTGELFF.

This chain connects TRBV6-5 to TRBJ1-4; D is unresolved. In germline, CDR1 is MNHEY, CDR2 SVGAGI. V gave up 2 bases and J gave up 0 bases, with 10 bases separating them. The CDR3 sequence is 16 residues long. The CDR3 sequence: CASSYGGSATNEKLFF. As DNA, the CDR3 is TGTGCCAGCAGTTACGGCGGCTCTGCAACTAATGAAAAACTGTTTTTT.

The rearrangement uses TRBV25-1 and TRBJ1-3; maybe TRBD1 (5 bases). Per the germline V gene, CDR1 is MGHDK and CDR2 is SYGVNS. V was pared by 7 bases and J by 7 bases, with 8 bases between. The CDR3 runs to 11 residues. The CDR3 DNA reads TGTGCCAGCATGACAGCCAACACCATATATTTT. This gives the protein CASMTANTIYF.

The chain employs TRBV14 and TRBJ2-7; 9 bases align to TRBD1. This CDR3 has 15 amino acids. V trimming: 3 bases; J trimming: 2 bases; junction bases outside the gene matches: 5. Germline V CDR1 and CDR2: SGHDN, FVKESK. This CDR3 is CASSHPGTGTYEQYF. The CDR3 bases are TGTGCCAGCAGCCACCCCGGGACAGGGACCTACGAGCAGTACTTC. The whole variable domain, remainder taken from reference TRBV14 and TRBJ2-7, is EAGVTQFPSHSVIEKGQTVTLRCDPISGHDNLYWYRRVMGKEIKFLLHFVKESKQDESGMPNNRFLAERTGGTYSTLKVQPAELEDSGVYFCASSHPGTGTYEQYFGPGTRLTVT.

The J gene is TRBJ2-1, the V gene TRBV27; perhaps TRBD2 as D (5 bases). The germline V and J ends were trimmed by 0 bases and 3 bases, with 12 bases remaining between them. From germline, CDR1 is MNHEY and CDR2 SMNVEV (reference sequence). This CDR3 is built from 16 residues. CDR3 nucleotide sequence: TGTGCCAGCAGTTTATCGTCCAAACGGGGCTACAATGAGCAGTTCTTC. Translated, it gives CASSLSSKRGYNEQFF.

The chain carries TRBV18 and TRBJ2-2, with 8 bases matching TRBD1. Germline V gives CDR1 KGHSH, CDR2 LQKENI. V trimming: 2 bases; J trimming: 1 base; junction bases outside the gene matches: 9. The CDR3 is 18 residues long. CDR3 coding DNA: TGTGCCAGCTCACCATTCGCAGGACAGGGAAAGAACACCGGGGAGCTGTTTTTT. This codes for CASSPFAGQGKNTGELFF.

The V gene is TRBV2, the J gene TRBJ1-2, with D unresolved. Germline assignment: CDR1 SNHLY and CDR2 FYNNEI. The V and J ends lost 2 bases and 1 base respectively, with 5 bases between them. This CDR3 comprises 13 residues. The CDR3 reads CASSETINYGYTF. Written as DNA, the CDR3 is TGTGCCAGCAGTGAAACAATTAACTATGGCTACACCTTC.

The V and J genes are TRBV24-1 and TRBJ1-5; TRBD1 might be the D (6 bases). Germline V gene sequence: CDR1 KGHDR, CDR2 SFDVKD. This CDR3 has 16 amino acids. The V end was cut by 4 bases, the J end by 2 bases, with 14 bases between. The CDR3 sequence: CATSDRTGFGNQPQHF. The CDR3 region has the DNA TGTGCCACCAGTGACCGTACAGGGTTCGGCAATCAGCCCCAGCATTTT.

The chain combines TRBV19 with TRBJ1-1; 8 nucleotides line up with TRBD1. V shed 4 bases, J shed 5 bases, and the junction held 6 bases outside the gene matches. This CDR3 is 14 amino acids long. Germline CDR1 is LNHDA and CDR2 is SQIVND (reference sequence). The CDR3 DNA sequence: TGTGCCAGTAGTAACCCAGGGGGCTGGACTGAAGCTTTCTTT. It translates to CASSNPGGWTEAFF.

The chain carries TRBV7-9 and TRBJ2-2, with 10 bases aligning to TRBD1. The CDR3 runs 15 residues. Germline-derived CDR1 and CDR2 are SEHNR and FQNEAQ (reference sequence). V shed 3 bases, J shed 6 bases, and the junction held 4 bases outside the gene matches. The CDR3 spells CASSFPGQGSGELFF. The CDR3, as DNA: TGTGCCAGCAGCTTCCCGGGACAGGGGTCCGGGGAGCTGTTTTTT. The whole variable domain, remainder taken from reference TRBV7-9 and TRBJ2-2, is DTGVSQNPRHKITKRGQNVTFRCDPISEHNRLYWYRQTLGQGPEFLTYFQNEAQLEKSRLLSDRFSAERPKGSFSTLEIQRTEQGDSAMYLCASSFPGQGSGELFFGEGSRLTVL.

V is TRBV11-1 and J is TRBJ2-1; D is undetermined. Deletions cut 5 bases from V and 0 bases from J, with 8 bases between. This CDR3 region has 14 residues. Germline-derived CDR1 and CDR2 are SGHAT and FQDESV (reference sequence). The CDR3 loop reads CASSLQRSYNEQFF. CDR3 nucleotides: TGTGCCAGCAGCCTGCAGCGCTCCTACAATGAGCAGTTCTTC. The full variable domain, completed using reference TRBV11-1 and TRBJ2-1, is EAEVAQSPRYKITEKSQAVAFWCDPISGHATLYWYRQILGQGPELLVQFQDESVVDDSQLPKDRFSAERLKGVDSTLKIQPAELGDSAMYLCASSLQRSYNEQFFGPGTRLTVL.

This clone was counted only a few times. CDR3 DNA: TGTGCCAGCAGCCGACAGAAATCCTACGAGCAGTACTTC. It translates to CASSRQKSYEQYF. The V gene is TRBV3-1 (or the pseudogene TRBV3-2), the J gene TRBJ2-7; possibly TRBD1 for D (5 bases). V shed 4 bases and J shed 1 base, with 8 bases lying between them. From germline, CDR1 is LGHDT and CDR2 YNNKEL (reference sequence). The CDR3 is made up of 13 amino acids.

V is TRBV4-1 and J is TRBJ2-1; possibly TRBD2 for D (7 bases). The CDR3 length is 17 residues. Germline loops: CDR1 MGHRA, CDR2 YSYEKL. V was trimmed by 3 bases and J by 6 bases, leaving 21 bases between them. The CDR3 reads CASSHPSETRGGNEQFF. In nucleotides, the CDR3 is TGCGCCAGCAGCCATCCTAGCGAGACTAGGGGGGGCAATGAGCAGTTCTTC.

This clone showed up just once. This rearrangement joins TRBV7-9 to TRBJ2-3, with D maybe TRBD2 (6 bases). Trimming took off 1 base at V and 1 base at J, with 9 bases between the two ends. Per the germline V gene, CDR1 is SEHNR and CDR2 is FQNEAQ (reference sequence). The CDR3 spans 15 residues. The CDR3 DNA sequence: TGTGCCAGCAGCTTAGGCGGGATCGGCACAGATACGCAGTATTTT. Protein sequence: CASSLGGIGTDTQYF.

The chain recombines TRBV23-1 with TRBJ1-5; D is undetermined. TRBV23-1 is given ORF status, its function remaining uncertain. Deletions cut 2 bases from V and 0 bases from J, with 8 bases between. The CDR3 length is 15 residues. CDR3 sequence reads: CASSQTAYSNQPQHF. As DNA, the CDR3 is TGCGCCAGCAGTCAAACAGCTTATAGCAATCAGCCCCAGCATTTT.

V and J are TRBV19 and TRBJ1-2; 8 bases fit TRBD1. Germline loops: CDR1 LNHDA, CDR2 SQIVND (reference sequence). The junction had 9 bases not matched to a gene; V was cut back by 3 bases and J by 6 bases. This CDR3 has 15 residues. For the CDR3, the DNA is TGTGCCAGTAGTATGAGAGACCAGGGGGCGAATGGCTACACCTTC. Translating it yields CASSMRDQGANGYTF.

The rearrangement joins TRBV6-5 to TRBJ2-1, with TRBD2 matching 7 bases. The CDR3 has 15 amino acids. Trimming removed 6 bases from V and 2 bases from J; junction bases left unmatched: 7. Germline CDR1 reads MNHEY; CDR2 reads SVGAGI. The CDR3 DNA reads TGTGCCAGCAGCGACGGGGGAGGGGCCTACAATGAGCAGTTCTTC. Encoded protein: CASSDGGGAYNEQFF.

This clone is a singleton in its sample. The chain couples TRBV30 to TRBJ1-1; TRBD1 aligns across 7 bases. After removal of 2 bases from V and 6 bases from J, the junction contained 9 bases not matched to a gene. There are 14 residues in the CDR3. Germline CDR1 and CDR2: GTSNPN and SVGIG (reference sequence). DNA for the CDR3: TGTGCCTGGAGTCCGACAGGGAAGAGGGCTGAAGCTTTCTTT. Translated, it gives CAWSPTGKRAEAFF.

The chain links TRBV3-1 (or the pseudogene TRBV3-2) to TRBJ2-4; no reliable D call. The CDR3 has 16 residues. V lost 1 base and J lost 3, with 13 bases in between. CDR1 LGHDT and CDR2 YNNKEL come from the germline V gene (reference sequence). The chain's CDR3 is CASSQVQDQDKNIQYF. CDR3 DNA: TGTGCCAGCAGCCAAGTTCAGGATCAGGACAAAAACATTCAGTACTTC.

This chain connects TRBV19 to TRBJ2-1; 7 bases line up with TRBD2. With 4 bases clipped from V and 6 bases from J, the junction kept 3 bases outside the gene matches. This CDR3 spans 13 amino acids. Germline loops: CDR1 LNHDA, CDR2 SQIVND (reference sequence). As DNA, the CDR3 is TGTGCCAGTAGTAGAGCGGGGCCCAATGAGCAGTTCTTC. Its translation: CASSRAGPNEQFF.

The genes are TRBV11-3 and TRBJ2-7, with TRBD1 identical over 8 bases. CDR1 and CDR2 from the germline V gene are SGHNT and YENEEA. CDR3 size: 14 residues. Trimming took 2 bases from V and 5 from J; bases not matched to a gene: 5. CDR3 DNA sequence: TGTGCCAGCAGCTTACAGACAGGGGACCACGAGCAGTACTTC. This translates into CASSLQTGDHEQYF.

The J gene is TRBJ2-1, the V gene TRBV9; 9 bases agree with TRBD2. V shed 0 bases and J 7 bases; nucleotides not matched to a gene: 5. Germline assignment: CDR1 SGDLS and CDR2 YYNGEE. The CDR3 spans 15 residues. Written as DNA, the CDR3 is TGTGCCAGCAGCGTAGCGTCTAGCGGGACTAATGAGCAGTTCTTC. It is translated as CASSVASSGTNEQFF. The variable domain in full, with the rest retrieved from reference TRBV9 and TRBJ2-1, is DSGVTQTPKHLITATGQRVTLRCSPRSGDLSVYWYQQSLDQGLQFLIQYYNGEERAKGNILERFSAQQFPDLHSELNLSSLELGDSALYFCASSVASSGTNEQFFGPGTRLTVL.